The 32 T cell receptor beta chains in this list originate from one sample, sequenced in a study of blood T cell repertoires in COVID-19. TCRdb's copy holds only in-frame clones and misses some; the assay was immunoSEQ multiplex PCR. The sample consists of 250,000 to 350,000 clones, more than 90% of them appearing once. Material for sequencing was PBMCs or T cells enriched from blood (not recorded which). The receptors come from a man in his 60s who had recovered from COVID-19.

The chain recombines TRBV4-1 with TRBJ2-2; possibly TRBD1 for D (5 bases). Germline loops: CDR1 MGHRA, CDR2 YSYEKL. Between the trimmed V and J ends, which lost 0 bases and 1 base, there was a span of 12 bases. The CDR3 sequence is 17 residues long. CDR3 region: CASSQDFGHQNTGELFF. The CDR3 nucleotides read TGCGCCAGCAGCCAAGATTTTGGACATCAGAACACCGGGGAGCTGTTTTTT.

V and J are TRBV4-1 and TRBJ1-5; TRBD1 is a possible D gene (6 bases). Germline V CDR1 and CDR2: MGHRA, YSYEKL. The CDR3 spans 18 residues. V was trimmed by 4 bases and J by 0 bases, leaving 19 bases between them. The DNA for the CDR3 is TGCGCCAGCAGCCGGACAGTCGTGGAGGCTTATAGCAATCAGCCCCAGCATTTT. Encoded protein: CASSRTVVEAYSNQPQHF.

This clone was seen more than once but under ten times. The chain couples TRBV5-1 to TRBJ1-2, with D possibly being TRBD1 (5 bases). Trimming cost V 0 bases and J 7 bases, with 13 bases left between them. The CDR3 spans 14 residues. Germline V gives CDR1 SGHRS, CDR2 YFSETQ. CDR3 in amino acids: CASSLVSGGIGYTF. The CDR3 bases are TGCGCCAGCAGCTTGGTTTCGGGGGGAATTGGCTACACCTTC.

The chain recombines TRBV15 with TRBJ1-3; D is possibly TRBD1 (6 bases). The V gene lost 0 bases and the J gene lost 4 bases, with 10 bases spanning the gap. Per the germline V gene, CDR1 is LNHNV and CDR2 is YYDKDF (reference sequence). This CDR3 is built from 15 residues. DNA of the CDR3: TGTGCCACCAGCAGAGACAGGGGAAGAGGAAACACCATATATTTT. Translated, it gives CATSRDRGRGNTIYF.

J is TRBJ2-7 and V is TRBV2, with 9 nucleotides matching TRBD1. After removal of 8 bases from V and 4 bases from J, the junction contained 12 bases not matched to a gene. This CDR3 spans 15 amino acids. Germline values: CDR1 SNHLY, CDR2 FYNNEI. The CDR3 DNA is TGTGCCAGCTTGGAAGGTGGGACAGGGATTTACGAGCAGTACTTC. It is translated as CASLEGGTGIYEQYF.

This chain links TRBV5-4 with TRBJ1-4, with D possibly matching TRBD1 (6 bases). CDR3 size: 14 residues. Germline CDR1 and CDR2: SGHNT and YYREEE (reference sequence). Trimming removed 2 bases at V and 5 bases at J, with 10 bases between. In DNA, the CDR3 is TGTGCCAGCAGCTTTCAGGGGCGCAATGAAAAACTGTTTTTT. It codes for CASSFQGRNEKLFF. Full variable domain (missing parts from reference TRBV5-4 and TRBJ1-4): ETGVTQSPTHLIKTRGQQVTLRCSSQSGHNTVSWYQQALGQGPQFIFQYYREEENGRGNFPPRFSGLQFPNYSSELNVNALELDDSALYLCASSFQGRNEKLFFGSGTQLSVL.

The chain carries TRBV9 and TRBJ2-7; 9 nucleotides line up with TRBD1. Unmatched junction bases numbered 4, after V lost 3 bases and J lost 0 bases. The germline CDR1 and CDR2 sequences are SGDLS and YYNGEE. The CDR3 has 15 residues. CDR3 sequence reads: CASSEGQGASYEQYF. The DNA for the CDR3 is TGTGCCAGCAGCGAGGGACAGGGAGCCTCCTACGAGCAGTACTTC.

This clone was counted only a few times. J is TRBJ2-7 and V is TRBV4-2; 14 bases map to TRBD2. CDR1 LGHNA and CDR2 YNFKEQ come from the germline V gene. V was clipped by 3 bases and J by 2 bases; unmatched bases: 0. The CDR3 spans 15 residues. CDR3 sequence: CASSQGLAGAYEQYF. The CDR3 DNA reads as TGTGCCAGCAGCCAGGGACTAGCGGGGGCCTACGAGCAGTACTTC.

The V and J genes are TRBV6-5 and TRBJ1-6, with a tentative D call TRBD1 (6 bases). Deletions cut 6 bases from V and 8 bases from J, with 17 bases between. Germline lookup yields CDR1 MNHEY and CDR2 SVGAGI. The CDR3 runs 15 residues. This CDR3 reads CASSLLQGSDSPLHF. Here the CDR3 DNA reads TGTGCCAGCAGCTTACTACAGGGTAGCGATTCACCCCTCCACTTT.

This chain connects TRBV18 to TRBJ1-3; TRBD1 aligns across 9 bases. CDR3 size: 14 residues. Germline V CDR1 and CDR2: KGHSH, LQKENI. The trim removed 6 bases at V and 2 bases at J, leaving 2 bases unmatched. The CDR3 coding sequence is TGTGCCAGCTCTCACAGGGGGCCTGGAAACACCATATATTTT. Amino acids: CASSHRGPGNTIYF.

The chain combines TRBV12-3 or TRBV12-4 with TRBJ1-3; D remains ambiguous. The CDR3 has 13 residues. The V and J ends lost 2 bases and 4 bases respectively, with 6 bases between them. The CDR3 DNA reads TGTGCCAGCAGTTTACCCGCGGGAAACACCATATATTTT. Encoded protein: CASSLPAGNTIYF.

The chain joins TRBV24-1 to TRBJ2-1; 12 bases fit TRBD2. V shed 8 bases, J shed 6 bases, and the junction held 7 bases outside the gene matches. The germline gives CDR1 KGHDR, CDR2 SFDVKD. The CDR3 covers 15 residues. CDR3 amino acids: CATTSSTSGSNEQFF. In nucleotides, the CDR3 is TGTGCCACCACATCTTCGACTAGCGGGAGCAATGAGCAGTTCTTC.

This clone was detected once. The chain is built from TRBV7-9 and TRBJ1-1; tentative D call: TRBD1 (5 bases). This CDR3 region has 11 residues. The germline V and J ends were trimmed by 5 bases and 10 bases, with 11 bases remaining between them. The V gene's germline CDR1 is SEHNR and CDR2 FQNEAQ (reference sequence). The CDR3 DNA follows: TGTGCCAGCAGCCTTTCCGGGGGAGCTTTCTTT. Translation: CASSLSGGAFF.

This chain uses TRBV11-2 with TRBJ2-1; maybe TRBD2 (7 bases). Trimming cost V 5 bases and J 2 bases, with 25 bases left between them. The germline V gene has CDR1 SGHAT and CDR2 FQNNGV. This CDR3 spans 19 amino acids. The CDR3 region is CASSPRERGGGAAYNEQFF. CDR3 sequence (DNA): TGTGCCAGCAGCCCTAGGGAAAGGGGAGGGGGTGCTGCCTACAATGAGCAGTTCTTC.

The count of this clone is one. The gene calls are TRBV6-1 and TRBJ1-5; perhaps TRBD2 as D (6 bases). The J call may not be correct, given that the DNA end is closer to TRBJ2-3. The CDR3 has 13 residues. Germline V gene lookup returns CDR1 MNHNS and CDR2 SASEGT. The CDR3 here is CASSEGRGQAQYF. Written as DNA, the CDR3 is TGTGCCAGCAGTGAAGGGCGGGGTCAGGCCCAGTATTTT.

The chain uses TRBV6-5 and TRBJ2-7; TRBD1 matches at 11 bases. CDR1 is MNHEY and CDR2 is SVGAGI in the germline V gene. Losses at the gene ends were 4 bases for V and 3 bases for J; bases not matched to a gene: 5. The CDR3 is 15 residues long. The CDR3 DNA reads TGTGCCAGCAGTTCCCCGGACAGGGGGCTCTACGAGCAGTACTTC. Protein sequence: CASSSPDRGLYEQYF.

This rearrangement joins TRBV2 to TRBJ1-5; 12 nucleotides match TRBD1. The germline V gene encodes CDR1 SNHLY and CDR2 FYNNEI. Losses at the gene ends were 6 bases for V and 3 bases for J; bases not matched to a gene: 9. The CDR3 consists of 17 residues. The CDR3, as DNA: TGTGCCAGCAGGCCGGGGACAGGGGGCACCCTCAATCAGCCCCAGCATTTT. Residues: CASRPGTGGTLNQPQHF.

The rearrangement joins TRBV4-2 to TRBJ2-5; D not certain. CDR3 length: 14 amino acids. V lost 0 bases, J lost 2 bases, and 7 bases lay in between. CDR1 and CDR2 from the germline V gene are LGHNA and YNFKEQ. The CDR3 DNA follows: TGTGCCAGCAGCCAAGATCACAGACAAGAGACCCAGTACTTC. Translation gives CASSQDHRQETQYF.

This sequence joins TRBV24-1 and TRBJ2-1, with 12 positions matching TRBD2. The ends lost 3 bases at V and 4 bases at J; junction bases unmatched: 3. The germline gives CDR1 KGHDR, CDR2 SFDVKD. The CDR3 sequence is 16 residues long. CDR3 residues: CATSDLGTSGYNEQFF. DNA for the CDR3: TGTGCCACCAGTGATCTAGGGACTAGCGGGTACAATGAGCAGTTCTTC.

The CDR3 DNA reads as TGTGCCAGCAGCCCCAAGACAGGAAGTTTGGACACTGAAGCTTTCTTT. Amino acids: CASSPKTGSLDTEAFF. This rearrangement joins TRBV7-9 to TRBJ1-1; possible D gene TRBD1, 6 bases. The V gene's germline CDR1 is SEHNR and CDR2 FQNEAQ (reference sequence). This CDR3 has 16 amino acids. The V end was cut by 5 bases, the J end by 3 bases, with 19 bases between.

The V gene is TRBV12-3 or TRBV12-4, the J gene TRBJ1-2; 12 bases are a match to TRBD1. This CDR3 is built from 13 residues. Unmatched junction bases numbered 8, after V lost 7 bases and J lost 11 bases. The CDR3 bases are TGTGCCAGCAACAACCGGGACAGGGGGCCTTACACCTTC. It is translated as CASNNRDRGPYTF.

CDR3 bases: TGCGCCAGCCGAAAAACAGGGGACATTAATTCACCCCTCCACTTT. Residues: CASRKTGDINSPLHF. V gene TRBV5-1 combines with J gene TRBJ1-6; 7 bases line up with TRBD1. CDR3 length equals 15 residues. Germline CDR1 SGHRS, CDR2 YFSETQ. Unmatched junction bases numbered 10, after V lost 7 bases and J lost 6 bases.

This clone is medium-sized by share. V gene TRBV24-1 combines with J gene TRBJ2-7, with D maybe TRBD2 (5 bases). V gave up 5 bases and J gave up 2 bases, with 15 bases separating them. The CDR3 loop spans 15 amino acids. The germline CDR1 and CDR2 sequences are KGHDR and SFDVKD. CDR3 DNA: TGTGCCACCAGTGCCAGCGGCCGAGGTCCCTACGAGCAGTACTTC. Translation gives CATSASGRGPYEQYF.

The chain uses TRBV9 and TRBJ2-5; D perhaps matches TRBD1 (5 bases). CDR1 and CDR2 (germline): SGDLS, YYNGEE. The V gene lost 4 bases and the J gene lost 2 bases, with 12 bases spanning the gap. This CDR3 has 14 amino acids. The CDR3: CASSQGQYQETQYF. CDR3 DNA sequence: TGTGCCAGCAGCCAGGGCCAGTATCAAGAGACCCAGTACTTC.

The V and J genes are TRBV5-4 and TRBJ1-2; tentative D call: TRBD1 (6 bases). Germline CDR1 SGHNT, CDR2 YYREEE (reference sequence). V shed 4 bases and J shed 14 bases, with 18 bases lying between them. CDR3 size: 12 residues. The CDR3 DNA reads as TGTGCCAGCAGCAGGGGGGGCGCGTTTAAGACCTTC. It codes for CASSRGGAFKTF. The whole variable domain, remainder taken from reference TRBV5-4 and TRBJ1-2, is ETGVTQSPTHLIKTRGQQVTLRCSSQSGHNTVSWYQQALGQGPQFIFQYYREEENGRGNFPPRFSGLQFPNYSSELNVNALELDDSALYLCASSRGGAFKTFGSGTRLTVV.

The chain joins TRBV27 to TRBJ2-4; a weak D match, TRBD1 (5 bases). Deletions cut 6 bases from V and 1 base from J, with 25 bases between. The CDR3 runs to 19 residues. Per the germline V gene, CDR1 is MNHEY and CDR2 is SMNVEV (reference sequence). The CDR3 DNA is TGTGCCAGCAGCTCACTCACTCATCAGGGCCCCGGCGCCAAAAACATTCAGTACTTC. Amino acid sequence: CASSSLTHQGPGAKNIQYF.

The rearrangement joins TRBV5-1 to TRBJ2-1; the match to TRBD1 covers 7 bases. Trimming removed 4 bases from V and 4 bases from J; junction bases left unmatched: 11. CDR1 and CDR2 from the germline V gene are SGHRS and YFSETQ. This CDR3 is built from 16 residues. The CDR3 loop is CASSASGTALYNEQFF. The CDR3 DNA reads TGCGCCAGCAGCGCCTCCGGGACAGCCCTTTACAATGAGCAGTTCTTC.

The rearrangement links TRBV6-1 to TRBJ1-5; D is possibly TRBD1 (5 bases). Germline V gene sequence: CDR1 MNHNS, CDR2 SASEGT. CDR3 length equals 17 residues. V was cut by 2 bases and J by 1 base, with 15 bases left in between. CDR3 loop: CASSEMPGGGSNQPQHF. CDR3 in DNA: TGTGCCAGCAGTGAAATGCCGGGGGGTGGGAGCAATCAGCCCCAGCATTTT.

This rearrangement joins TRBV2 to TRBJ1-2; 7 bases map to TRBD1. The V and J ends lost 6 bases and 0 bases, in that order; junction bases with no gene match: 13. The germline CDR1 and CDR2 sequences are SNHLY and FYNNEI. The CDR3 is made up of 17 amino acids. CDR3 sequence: CASRYSKGTASNYGYTF. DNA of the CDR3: TGTGCCAGCAGGTACTCCAAAGGGACAGCTTCTAACTATGGCTACACCTTC. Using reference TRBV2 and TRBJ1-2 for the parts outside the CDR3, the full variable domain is EPEVTQTPSHQVTQMGQEVILRCVPISNHLYFYWYRQILGQKVEFLVSFYNNEISEKSEIFDDQFSVERPDGSNFTLKIRSTKLEDSAMYFCASRYSKGTASNYGYTFGSGTRLTVV.

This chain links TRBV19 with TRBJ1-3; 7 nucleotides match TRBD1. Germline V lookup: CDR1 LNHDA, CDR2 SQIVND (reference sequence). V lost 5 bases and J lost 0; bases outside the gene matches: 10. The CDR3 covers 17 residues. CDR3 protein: CASSGGQPSHSGNTIYF. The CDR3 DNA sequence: TGTGCCAGTAGTGGGGGACAGCCGAGTCACTCTGGAAACACCATATATTTT.

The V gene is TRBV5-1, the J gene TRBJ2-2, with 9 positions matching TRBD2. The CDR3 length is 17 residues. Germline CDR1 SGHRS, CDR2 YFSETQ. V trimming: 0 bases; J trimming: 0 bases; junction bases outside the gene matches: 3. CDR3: CASSLELAGPNTGELFF. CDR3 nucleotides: TGCGCCAGCAGCTTGGAGCTAGCGGGACCGAACACCGGGGAGCTGTTTTTT.

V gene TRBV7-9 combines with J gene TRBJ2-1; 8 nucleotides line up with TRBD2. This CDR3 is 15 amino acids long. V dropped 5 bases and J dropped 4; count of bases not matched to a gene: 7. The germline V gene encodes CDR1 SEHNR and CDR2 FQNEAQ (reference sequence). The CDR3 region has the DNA TGTGCCAGCAGCCACCGGGAGGGCGGATACAATGAGCAGTTCTTC. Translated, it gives CASSHREGGYNEQFF. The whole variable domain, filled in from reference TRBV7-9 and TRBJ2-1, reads DTGVSQNPRHKITKRGQNVTFRCDPISEHNRLYWYRQTLGQGPEFLTYFQNEAQLEKSRLLSDRFSAERPKGSFSTLEIQRTEQGDSAMYLCASSHREGGYNEQFFGPGTRLTVL.